Following are 8 T cell receptor beta chains from one sample sequenced in a study of technical replicates of blood from a handful of donors. Libraries were prepared by immunoSEQ multiplex PCR; TCRdb keeps only in-frame clonotypes and omits some of them. The profile shows roughly 80,000 clones, 70% to 90% of them singletons. Sequences were obtained from T cells isolated from PBMCs. The receptors here all came from a human donor in good health.

The V gene is TRBV19, the J gene TRBJ2-7; possible D gene TRBD2, 6 bases. This CDR3 comprises 14 residues. The V gene lost 7 bases and the J gene lost 2 bases, with 15 bases spanning the gap. CDR1 and CDR2 from the germline V gene are LNHDA and SQIVND (reference sequence). CDR3 nucleotide sequence: TGTGCCAGTACTGCGGGAAAAAAGCCCTACGAGCAGTACTTC. Its protein is CASTAGKKPYEQYF. The full variable domain, completed using reference TRBV19 and TRBJ2-7, is DGGITQSPKYLFRKEGQNVTLSCEQNLNHDAMYWYRQDPGQGLRLIYYSQIVNDFQKGDIAEGYSVSREKKESFPLTVTSAQKNPTAFYLCASTAGKKPYEQYFGPGTRLTVT.

J is TRBJ2-5 and V is TRBV19; possibly TRBD2 for D (5 bases). Deletions cut 1 base from V and 0 bases from J, with 15 bases between. Germline-derived CDR1 and CDR2 are LNHDA and SQIVND (reference sequence). This CDR3 contains 17 residues. CDR3 region: CASSIGAGPKNQETQYF. DNA for the CDR3: TGTGCCAGTAGTATAGGGGCGGGCCCTAAAAACCAAGAGACCCAGTACTTC. The entire variable domain, with the rest obtained from reference TRBV19 and TRBJ2-5, is as follows: DGGITQSPKYLFRKEGQNVTLSCEQNLNHDAMYWYRQDPGQGLRLIYYSQIVNDFQKGDIAEGYSVSREKKESFPLTVTSAQKNPTAFYLCASSIGAGPKNQETQYFGPGTRLLVL.

The chain employs TRBV7-2 and TRBJ1-2; weak D call: TRBD1 (6 bases). CDR3 length: 16 amino acids. From germline, CDR1 is SGHTA and CDR2 FQGNSA. V lost 5 bases and J lost 4, with 20 bases in between. DNA for the CDR3: TGTGCCAGCAGCAAAACCCGGGACACCTCCTTCTATGGCTACACCTTC. As protein: CASSKTRDTSFYGYTF.

V is TRBV27 and J is TRBJ2-5; TRBD1 might be the D (5 bases). CDR1 is MNHEY and CDR2 is SMNVEV in the germline V gene (reference sequence). The ends were cut back, 2 bases at V and 0 bases at J, with 7 bases in the middle. The CDR3 length is 14 residues. CDR3 in amino acids: CASSLGAYQETQYF. The CDR3 region has the DNA TGTGCCAGCAGTTTAGGGGCCTACCAAGAGACCCAGTACTTC.

V gene TRBV5-1 combines with J gene TRBJ2-3; D perhaps matches TRBD2 (5 bases). The CDR3 covers 15 residues. Germline V CDR1 and CDR2: SGHRS, YFSETQ. V was clipped by 3 bases and J by 2 bases, with 13 bases between them. CDR3: CASSSGSGVTDTQYF. CDR3 sequence (DNA): TGCGCCAGCAGCTCGGGCTCCGGGGTCACAGATACGCAGTATTTT.

The chain employs TRBV4-3 and TRBJ1-2; TRBD1 matches at 8 bases. This CDR3 is 17 amino acids long. Germline V gene data show CDR1 as LGHNA and CDR2 as YSLEER. After removal of 2 bases from V and 1 base from J, the junction contained 9 bases not matched to a gene. For the CDR3, the DNA is TGCGCCAGCAGCCAAATACTCCGGGACAGGCTTAACTATGGCTACACCTTC. As protein: CASSQILRDRLNYGYTF.

This sequence joins TRBV15 and TRBJ2-3; 14 nucleotides match TRBD2. J was trimmed by 1 base and V by 1 base; bases with no gene match: 4. The CDR3 consists of 18 residues. The germline V gene encodes CDR1 LNHNV and CDR2 YYDKDF (reference sequence). CDR3 sequence reads: CATSRGLAGGPGTDTQYF. The CDR3 DNA is TGTGCCACCAGCAGAGGACTAGCGGGAGGGCCGGGCACAGATACGCAGTATTTT.

This clone is medium-sized within its sample. J is TRBJ2-2 and V is TRBV6-1; tentatively, D is TRBD1 (6 bases). Germline values: CDR1 MNHNS, CDR2 SASEGT. Trimming pared 5 bases from V and 6 bases from J, leaving 16 bases between. This CDR3 has 15 amino acids. For the CDR3, the DNA is TGTGCCAGCAGTCCCCTACAGGGTTATGCCGGGGAGCTGTTTTTT. It yields the protein CASSPLQGYAGELFF.